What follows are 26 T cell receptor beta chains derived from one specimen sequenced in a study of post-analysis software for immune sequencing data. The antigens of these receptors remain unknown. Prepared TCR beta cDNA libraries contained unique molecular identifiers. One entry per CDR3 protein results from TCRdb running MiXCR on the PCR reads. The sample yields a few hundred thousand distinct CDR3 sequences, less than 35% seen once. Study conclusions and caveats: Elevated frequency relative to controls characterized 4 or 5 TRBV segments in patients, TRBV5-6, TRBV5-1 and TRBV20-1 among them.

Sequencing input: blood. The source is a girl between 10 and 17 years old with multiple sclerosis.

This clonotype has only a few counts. CDR3 nucleotide sequence: TGCAGTGCTAGCACGGGGCCTTCTATTCAGTACTTC. It is translated as CSASTGPSIQYF. The chain combines TRBV20-1 with TRBJ2-4; D might be TRBD1 or TRBD2, each matching 5 bases. The V end lost 3 bases, the J end lost 10 bases, and 13 bases lay between the germline ends. The CDR3 is 12 amino acids. Germline lookup yields CDR1 DFQATT and CDR2 SNEGSKA (reference sequence).

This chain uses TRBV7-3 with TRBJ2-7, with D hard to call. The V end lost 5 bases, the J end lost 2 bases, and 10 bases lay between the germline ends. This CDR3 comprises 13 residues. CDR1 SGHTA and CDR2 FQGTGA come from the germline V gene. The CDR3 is CASSLHVAYEQYF. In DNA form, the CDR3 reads TGTGCCAGCAGCCTCCATGTTGCCTACGAGCAGTACTTC.

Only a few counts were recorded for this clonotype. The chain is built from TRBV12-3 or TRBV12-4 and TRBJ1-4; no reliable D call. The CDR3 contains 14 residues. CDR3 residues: CATSGWTSPEKLFF. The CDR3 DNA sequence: TGTGCTACTTCTGGGTGGACCTCCCCCGAAAAACTGTTTTTT.

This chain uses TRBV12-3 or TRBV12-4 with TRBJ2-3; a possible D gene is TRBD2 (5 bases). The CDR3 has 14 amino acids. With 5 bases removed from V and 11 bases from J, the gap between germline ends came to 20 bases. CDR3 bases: TGTGCCAGCAGTCCCCGAGGGATCACAGATGTGCAGTATTTT. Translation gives CASSPRGITDVQYF.

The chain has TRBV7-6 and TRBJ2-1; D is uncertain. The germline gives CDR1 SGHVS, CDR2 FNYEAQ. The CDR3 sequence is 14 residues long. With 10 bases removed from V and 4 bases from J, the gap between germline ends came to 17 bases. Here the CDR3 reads CATASYRHYNEQFF. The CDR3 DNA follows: TGTGCCACCGCGAGTTACCGCCATTACAATGAGCAGTTCTTC. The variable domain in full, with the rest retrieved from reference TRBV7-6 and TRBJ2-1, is GAGVSQSPRYKVTKRGQDVALRCDPISGHVSLYWYRQALGQGPEFLTYFNYEAQQDKSGLPNDRFSAERPEGSISTLTIQRTEQRDSAMYRCATASYRHYNEQFFGPGTRLTVL.

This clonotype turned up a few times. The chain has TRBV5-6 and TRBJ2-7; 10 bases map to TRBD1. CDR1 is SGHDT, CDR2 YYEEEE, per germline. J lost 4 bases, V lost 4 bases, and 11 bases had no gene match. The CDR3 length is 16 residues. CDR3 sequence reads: CASSPLTGGGLYEQYF. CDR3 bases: TGTGCCAGCAGCCCCCTGACAGGGGGCGGGTTATACGAGCAGTACTTC. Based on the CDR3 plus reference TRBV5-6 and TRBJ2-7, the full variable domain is DAGVTQSPTHLIKTRGQQVTLRCSPKSGHDTVSWYQQALGQGPQFIFQYYEEEERQRGNFPDRFSGHQFPNYSSELNVNALLLGDSALYLCASSPLTGGGLYEQYFGPGTRLTVT.

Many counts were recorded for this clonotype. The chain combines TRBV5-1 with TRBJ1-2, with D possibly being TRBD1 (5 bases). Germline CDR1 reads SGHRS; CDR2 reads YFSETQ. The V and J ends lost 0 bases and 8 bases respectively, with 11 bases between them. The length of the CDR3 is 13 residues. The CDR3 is CASSLGQGEGYTF. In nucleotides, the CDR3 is TGCGCCAGCAGCTTGGGGCAGGGTGAAGGCTACACCTTC.

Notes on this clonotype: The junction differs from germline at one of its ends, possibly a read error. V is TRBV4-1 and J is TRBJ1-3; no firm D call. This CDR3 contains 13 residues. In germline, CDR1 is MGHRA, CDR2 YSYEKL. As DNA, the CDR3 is TGCGCCGGCAGCCCTCACTCTGGAAACACCATATATTTT. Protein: CAGSPHSGNTIYF.

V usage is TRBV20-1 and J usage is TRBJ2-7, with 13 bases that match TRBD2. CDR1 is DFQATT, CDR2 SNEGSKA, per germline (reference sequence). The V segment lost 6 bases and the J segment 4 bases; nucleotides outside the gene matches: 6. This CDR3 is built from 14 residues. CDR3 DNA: TGCAGTGCACCTGGGACTAGCGGGACTTACGAGCAGTACTTC. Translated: CSAPGTSGTYEQYF.

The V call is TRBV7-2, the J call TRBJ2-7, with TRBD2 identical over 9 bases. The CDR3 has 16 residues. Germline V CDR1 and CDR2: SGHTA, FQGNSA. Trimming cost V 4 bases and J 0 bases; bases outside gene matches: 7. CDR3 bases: TGTGCCAGCAGCTCAGACTGGCGGGGGGGCTCCTACGAGCAGTACTTC. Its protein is CASSSDWRGGSYEQYF.

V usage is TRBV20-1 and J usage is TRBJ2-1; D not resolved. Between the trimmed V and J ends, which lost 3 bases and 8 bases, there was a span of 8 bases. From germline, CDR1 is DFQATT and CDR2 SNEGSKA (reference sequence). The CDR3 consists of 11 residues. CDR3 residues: CSASFEHEQFF. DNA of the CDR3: TGCAGTGCTAGCTTCGAGCATGAGCAGTTCTTC.

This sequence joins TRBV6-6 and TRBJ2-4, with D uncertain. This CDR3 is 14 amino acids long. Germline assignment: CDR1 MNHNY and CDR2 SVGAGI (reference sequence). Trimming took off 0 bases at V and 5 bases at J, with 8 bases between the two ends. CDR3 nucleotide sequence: TGTGCCAGCAGTTACTCGTCCAGTCAAAACATTCAGTACTTC. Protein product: CASSYSSSQNIQYF.

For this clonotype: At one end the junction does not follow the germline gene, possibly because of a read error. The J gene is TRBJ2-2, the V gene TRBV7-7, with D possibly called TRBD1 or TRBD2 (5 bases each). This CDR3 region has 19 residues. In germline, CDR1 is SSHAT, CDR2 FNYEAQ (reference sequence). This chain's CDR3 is CASSLAQGEGIANTGELFF. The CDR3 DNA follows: TGTGCTAGCAGCTTAGCGCAGGGAGAGGGAATCGCGAACACCGGGGAGCTGTTTTTT.

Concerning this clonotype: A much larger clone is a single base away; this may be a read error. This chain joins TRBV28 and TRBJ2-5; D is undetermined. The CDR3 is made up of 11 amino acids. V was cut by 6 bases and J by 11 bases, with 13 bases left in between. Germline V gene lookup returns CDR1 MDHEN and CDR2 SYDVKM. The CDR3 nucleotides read TGTGCCAGCAGCGCCACCTACGGGCAGTACTTC. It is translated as CASSATYGQYF.

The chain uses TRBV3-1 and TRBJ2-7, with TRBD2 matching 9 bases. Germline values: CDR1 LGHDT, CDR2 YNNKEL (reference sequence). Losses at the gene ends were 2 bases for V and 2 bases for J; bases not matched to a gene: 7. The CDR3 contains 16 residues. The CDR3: CASSQSTGLAPYEQYF. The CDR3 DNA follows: TGTGCCAGCAGCCAATCTACGGGACTAGCTCCCTACGAGCAGTACTTC.

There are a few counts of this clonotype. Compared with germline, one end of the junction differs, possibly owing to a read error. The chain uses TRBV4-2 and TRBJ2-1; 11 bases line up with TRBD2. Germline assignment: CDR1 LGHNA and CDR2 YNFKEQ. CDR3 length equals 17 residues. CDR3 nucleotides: TGTGCCGGCAGCCAATCCCATAGCGGGGGGGTTCTGAATGAGCAGTTCTTC. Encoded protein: CAGSQSHSGGVLNEQFF.

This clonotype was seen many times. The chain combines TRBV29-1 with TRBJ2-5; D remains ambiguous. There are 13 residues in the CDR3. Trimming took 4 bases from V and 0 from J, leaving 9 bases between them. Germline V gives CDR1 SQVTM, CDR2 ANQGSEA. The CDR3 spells CSVGRLYQETQYF. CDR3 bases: TGCAGCGTTGGTCGCCTTTACCAAGAGACCCAGTACTTC. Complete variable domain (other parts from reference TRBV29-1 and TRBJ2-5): SAVISQKPSRDICQRGTSLTIQCQVDSQVTMMFWYRQQPGQSLTLIATANQGSEATYESGFVIDKFPISRPNLTFSTLTVSNMSPEDSSIYLCSVGRLYQETQYFGPGTRLLVL.

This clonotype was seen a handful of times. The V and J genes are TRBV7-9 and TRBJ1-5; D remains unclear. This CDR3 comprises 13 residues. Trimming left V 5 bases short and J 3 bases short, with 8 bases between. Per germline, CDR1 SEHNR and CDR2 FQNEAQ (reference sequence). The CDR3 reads CASSEDLNQPQHF. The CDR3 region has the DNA TGTGCCAGCAGCGAGGATCTCAATCAGCCCCAGCATTTT.

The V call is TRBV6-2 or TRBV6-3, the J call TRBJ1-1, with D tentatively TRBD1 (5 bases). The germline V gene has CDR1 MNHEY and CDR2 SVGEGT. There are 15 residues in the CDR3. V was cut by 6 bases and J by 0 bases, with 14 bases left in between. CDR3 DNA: TGTGCCAGCAGGCGTAAAGGAGGGGTGAACACTGAAGCTTTCTTT. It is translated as CASRRKGGVNTEAFF.

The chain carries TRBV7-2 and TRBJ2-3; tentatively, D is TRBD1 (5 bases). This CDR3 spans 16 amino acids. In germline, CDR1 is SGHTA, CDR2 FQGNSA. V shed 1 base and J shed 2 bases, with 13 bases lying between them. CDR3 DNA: TGTGCCAGCAGCTTAGATCGTCCAGGGTCCACAGATACGCAGTATTTT. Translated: CASSLDRPGSTDTQYF.

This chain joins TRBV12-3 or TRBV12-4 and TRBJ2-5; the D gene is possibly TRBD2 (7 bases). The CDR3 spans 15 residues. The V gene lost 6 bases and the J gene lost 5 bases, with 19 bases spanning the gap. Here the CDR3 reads CASSPRGAGLETQYF. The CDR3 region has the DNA TGTGCCAGCAGCCCTCGGGGGGCCGGGTTGGAGACCCAGTACTTC.

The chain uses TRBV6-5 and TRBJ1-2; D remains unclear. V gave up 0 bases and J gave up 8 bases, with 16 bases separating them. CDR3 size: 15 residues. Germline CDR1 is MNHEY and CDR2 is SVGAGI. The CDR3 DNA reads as TGTGCCAGCAGTTACTCGGCAGGTGCCATCTCGGGCTACACCTTC. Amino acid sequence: CASSYSAGAISGYTF.

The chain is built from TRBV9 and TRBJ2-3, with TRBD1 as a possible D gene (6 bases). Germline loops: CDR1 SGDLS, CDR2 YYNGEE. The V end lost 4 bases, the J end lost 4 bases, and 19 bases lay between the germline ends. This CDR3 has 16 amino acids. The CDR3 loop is CASSPRMGQGADTQYF. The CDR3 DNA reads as TGTGCCAGCAGCCCCCGCATGGGACAAGGGGCAGATACGCAGTATTTT.

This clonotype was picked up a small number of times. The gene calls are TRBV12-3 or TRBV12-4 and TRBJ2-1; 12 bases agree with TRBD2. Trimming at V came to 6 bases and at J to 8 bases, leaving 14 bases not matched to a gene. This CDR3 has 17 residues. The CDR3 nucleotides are TGTGCCAGCAGCCAACTAACGACTAGCGGGGGAGGGGATGAGCAGTTCTTC. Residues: CASSQLTTSGGGDEQFF.

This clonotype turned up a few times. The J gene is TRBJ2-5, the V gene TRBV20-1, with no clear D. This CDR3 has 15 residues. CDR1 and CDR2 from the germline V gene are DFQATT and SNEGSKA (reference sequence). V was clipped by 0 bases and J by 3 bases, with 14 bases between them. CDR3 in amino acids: CSARDKGPAKETQYF. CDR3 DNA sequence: TGCAGTGCTAGAGATAAGGGTCCTGCGAAAGAGACCCAGTACTTC.

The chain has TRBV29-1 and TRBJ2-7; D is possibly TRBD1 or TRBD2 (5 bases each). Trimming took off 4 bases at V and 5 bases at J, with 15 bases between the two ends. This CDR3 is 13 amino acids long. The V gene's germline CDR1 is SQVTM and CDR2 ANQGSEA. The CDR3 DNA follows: TGCAGCGTTGTAGGGGACGGTCTGGACGAGCAGTACTTC. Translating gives CSVVGDGLDEQYF.